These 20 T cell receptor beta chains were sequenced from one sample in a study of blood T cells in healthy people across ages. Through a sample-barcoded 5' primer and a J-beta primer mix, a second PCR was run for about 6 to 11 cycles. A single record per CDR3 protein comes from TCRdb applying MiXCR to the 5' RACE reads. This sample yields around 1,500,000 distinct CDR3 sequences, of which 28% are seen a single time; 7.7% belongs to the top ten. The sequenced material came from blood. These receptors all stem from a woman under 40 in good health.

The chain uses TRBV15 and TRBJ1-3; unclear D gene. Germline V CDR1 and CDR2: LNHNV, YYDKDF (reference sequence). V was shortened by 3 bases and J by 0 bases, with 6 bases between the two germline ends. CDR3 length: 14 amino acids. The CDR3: CATSRGSSGNTIYF. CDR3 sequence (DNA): TGTGCCACCAGCAGGGGAAGCTCTGGAAACACCATATATTTT.

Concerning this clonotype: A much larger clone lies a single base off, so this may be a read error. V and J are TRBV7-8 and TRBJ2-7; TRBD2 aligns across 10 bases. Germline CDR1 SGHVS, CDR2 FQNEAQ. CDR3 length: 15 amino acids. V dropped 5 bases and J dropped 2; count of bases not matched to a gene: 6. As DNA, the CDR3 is TGTGCCAGCAGCCCTAGCGGGAGTAGCCCCTACGAGCAGTACTTC. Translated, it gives CASSPSGSSPYEQYF.

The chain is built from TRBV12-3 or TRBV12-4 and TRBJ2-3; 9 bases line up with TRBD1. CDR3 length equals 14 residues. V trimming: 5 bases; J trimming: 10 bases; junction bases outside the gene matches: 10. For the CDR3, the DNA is TGTGCCAGCAGTGCCCGGGACAGGGCTGATGCGCAGTATTTT. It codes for CASSARDRADAQYF.

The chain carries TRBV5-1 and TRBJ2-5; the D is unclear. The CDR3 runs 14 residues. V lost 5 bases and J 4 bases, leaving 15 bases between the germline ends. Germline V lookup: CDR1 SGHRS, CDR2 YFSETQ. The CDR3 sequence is CASSRVPRRETQYF. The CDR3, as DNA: TGCGCCAGCAGTCGGGTTCCCCGGAGAGAGACCCAGTACTTC. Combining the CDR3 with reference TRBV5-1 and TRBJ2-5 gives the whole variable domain KAGVTQTPRYLIKTRGQQVTLSCSPISGHRSVSWYQQTPGQGLQFLFEYFSETQRNKGNFPGRFSGRQFSNSRSEMNVSTLELGDSALYLCASSRVPRRETQYFGPGTRLLVL.

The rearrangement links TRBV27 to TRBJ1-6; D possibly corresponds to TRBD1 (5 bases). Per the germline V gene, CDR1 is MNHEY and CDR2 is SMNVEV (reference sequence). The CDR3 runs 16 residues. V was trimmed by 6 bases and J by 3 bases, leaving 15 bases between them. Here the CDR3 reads CASSPGRSFYNSPLHF. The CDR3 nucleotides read TGTGCCAGCAGCCCGGGACGGTCCTTCTATAATTCACCCCTCCACTTT.

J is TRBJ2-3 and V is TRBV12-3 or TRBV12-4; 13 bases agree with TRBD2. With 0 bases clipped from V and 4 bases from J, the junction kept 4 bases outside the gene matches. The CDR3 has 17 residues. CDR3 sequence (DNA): TGTGCCAGCAGTTTAGCGGGAGGACTAGCGGGAGCAGATACGCAGTATTTT. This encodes CASSLAGGLAGADTQYF.

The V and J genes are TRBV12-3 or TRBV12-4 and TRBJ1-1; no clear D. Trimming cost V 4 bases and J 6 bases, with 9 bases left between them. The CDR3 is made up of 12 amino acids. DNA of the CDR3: TGTGCCAGCAGTTCCCTGGGCGCTGAAGCTTTCTTT. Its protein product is CASSSLGAEAFF.

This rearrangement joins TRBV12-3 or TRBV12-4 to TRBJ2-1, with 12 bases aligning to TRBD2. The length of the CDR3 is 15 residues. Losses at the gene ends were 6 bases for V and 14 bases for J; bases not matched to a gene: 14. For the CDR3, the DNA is TGTGCCAGCAGCCCGGGACTAGCGGGCATCCCAGCAAAGTTCTTC. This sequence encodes CASSPGLAGIPAKFF.

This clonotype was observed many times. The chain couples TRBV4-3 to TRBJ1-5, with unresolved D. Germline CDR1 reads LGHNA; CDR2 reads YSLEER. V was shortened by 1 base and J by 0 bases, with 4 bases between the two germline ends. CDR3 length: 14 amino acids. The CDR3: CASSQGYSNQPQHF. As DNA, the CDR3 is TGCGCCAGCAGCCAAGGTTATAGCAATCAGCCCCAGCATTTT.

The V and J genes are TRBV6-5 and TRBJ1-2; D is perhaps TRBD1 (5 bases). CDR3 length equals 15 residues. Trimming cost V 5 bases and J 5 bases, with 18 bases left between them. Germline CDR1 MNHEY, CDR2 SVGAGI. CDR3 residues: CASSTQGTTCYGYTF. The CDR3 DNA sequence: TGTGCCAGCAGTACCCAGGGTACTACATGTTATGGCTACACCTTC.

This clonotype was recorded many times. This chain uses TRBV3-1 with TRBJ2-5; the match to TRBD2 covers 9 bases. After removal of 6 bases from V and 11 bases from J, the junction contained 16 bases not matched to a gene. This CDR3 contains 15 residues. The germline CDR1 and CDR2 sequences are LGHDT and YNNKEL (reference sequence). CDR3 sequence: CASSPTSGSVEEQYF. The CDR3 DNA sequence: TGTGCCAGCAGTCCGACTAGCGGCTCTGTCGAGGAGCAGTACTTC.

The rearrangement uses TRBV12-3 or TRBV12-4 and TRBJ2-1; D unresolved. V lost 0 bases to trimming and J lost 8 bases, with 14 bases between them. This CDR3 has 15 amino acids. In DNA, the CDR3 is TGTGCCAGCAGTTTAGCTCTTGGGGTTAGGGATGAGCAGTTCTTC. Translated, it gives CASSLALGVRDEQFF.

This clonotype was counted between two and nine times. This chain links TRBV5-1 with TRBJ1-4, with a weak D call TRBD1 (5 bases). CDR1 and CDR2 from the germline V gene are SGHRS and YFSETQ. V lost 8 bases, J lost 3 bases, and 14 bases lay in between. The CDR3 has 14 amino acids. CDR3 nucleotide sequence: TGCGCCAGTTCCCGCCAGGGTCCTAATGAAAAACTGTTTTTT. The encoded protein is CASSRQGPNEKLFF. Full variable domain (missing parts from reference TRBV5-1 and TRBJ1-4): KAGVTQTPRYLIKTRGQQVTLSCSPISGHRSVSWYQQTPGQGLQFLFEYFSETQRNKGNFPGRFSGRQFSNSRSEMNVSTLELGDSALYLCASSRQGPNEKLFFGSGTQLSVL.

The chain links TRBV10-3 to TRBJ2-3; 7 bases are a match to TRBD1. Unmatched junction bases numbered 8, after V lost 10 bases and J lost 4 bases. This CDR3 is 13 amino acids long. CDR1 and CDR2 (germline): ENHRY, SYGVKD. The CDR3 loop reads CATSGGLADTQYF. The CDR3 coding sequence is TGTGCCACCTCAGGGGGTCTGGCAGATACGCAGTATTTT.

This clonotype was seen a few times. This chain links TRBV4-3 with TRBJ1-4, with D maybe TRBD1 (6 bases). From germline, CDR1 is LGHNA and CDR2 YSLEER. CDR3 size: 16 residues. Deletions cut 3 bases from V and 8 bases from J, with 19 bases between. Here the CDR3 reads CASSQGPGEIGEKLFF. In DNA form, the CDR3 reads TGCGCCAGCAGCCAGGGGCCAGGGGAGATTGGAGAAAAACTGTTTTTT.

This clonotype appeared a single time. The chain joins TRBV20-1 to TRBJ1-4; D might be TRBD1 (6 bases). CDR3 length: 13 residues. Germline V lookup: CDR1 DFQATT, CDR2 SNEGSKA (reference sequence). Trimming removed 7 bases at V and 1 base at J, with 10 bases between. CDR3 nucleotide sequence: TGCAGTGTTTCGACAGGAACTAATGAAAAACTGTTTTTT. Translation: CSVSTGTNEKLFF.

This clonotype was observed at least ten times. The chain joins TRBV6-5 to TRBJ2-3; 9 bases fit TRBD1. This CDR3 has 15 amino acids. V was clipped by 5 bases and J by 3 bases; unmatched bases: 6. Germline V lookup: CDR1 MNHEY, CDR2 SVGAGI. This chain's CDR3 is CASSRRTGATDTQYF. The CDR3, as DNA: TGTGCCAGCAGTCGGAGGACAGGGGCAACAGATACGCAGTATTTT.

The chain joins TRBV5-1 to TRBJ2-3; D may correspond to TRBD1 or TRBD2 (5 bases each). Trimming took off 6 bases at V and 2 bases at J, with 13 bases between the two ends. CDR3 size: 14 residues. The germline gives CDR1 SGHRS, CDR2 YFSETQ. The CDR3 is CASTLGVATDTQYF. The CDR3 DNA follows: TGCGCCAGCACCCTGGGGGTAGCCACAGATACGCAGTATTTT.

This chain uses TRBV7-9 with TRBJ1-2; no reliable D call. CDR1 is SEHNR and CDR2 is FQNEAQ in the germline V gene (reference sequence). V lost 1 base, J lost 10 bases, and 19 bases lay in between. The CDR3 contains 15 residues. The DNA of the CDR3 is TGTGCCAGCAGCTTAGATAGCGGGGTGTCCGGTGACTACACCTTC. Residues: CASSLDSGVSGDYTF.

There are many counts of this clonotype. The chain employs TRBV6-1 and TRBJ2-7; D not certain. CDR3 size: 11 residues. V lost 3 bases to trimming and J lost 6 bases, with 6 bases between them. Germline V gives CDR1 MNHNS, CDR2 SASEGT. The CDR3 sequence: CASSEVGEQYF. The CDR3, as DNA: TGTGCCAGCAGTGAGGTGGGCGAGCAGTACTTC.